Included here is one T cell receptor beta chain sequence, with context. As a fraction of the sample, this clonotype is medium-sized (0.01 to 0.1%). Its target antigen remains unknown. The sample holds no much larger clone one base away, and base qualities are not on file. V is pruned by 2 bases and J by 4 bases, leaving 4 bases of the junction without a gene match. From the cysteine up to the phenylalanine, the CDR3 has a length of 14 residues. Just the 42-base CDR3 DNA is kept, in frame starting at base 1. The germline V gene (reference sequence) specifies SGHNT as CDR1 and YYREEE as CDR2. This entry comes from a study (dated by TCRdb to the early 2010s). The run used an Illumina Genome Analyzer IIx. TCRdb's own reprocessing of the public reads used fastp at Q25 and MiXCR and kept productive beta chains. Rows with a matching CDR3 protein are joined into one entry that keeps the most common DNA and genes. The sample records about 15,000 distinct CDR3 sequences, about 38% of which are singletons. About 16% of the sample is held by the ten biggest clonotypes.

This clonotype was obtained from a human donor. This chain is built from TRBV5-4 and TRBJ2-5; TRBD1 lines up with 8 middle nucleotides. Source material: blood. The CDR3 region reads CASSFGQGLETQYF. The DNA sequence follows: TGTGCCAGCAGCTTCGGACAGGGTCTAGAGACCCAGTACTTC.